This note documents a single T cell receptor (beta chain) sequence. Its specificity is not known. This entry is derived from a study of long-term antiretroviral therapy in people with HIV. Study details: In the earliest collections, sampling predates the 2015 immediate-ART recommendation by about a decade.

This CDR3 region has 12 residues. V gave up 3 bases and J gave up 4 bases, with 4 bases separating them. Germline V lookup: CDR1 MDHEN, CDR2 SYDVKM. General observations from the study: Transplant donor controls retained higher diversity, though diversity increased after ART. Clonotypes expanded prior to ART showed repertoire dominance at all sampled time points.

A v3.0 immunoSEQ assay was performed at survey level. Here immunoSEQ multiplex PCR was the method, and the copy in TCRdb shows in-frame clones only, minus some. The data contain about 21,000 clones, around 82% of them seen just once; the ten biggest clones take up more than 8%. The study used samples holding about 1-10 million cryopreserved PBMC before DNA extraction. The material sequenced was unsorted PBMCs, taken at the start of antiretroviral therapy. The clonotype was recovered from a man over 45 with HIV. The chain has TRBV28 and TRBJ1-5; D is undetermined. CDR3 in DNA: TGTGCCAGCAGTTTTATGAATCAGCCCCAGCATTTT. This translates into CASSFMNQPQHF.